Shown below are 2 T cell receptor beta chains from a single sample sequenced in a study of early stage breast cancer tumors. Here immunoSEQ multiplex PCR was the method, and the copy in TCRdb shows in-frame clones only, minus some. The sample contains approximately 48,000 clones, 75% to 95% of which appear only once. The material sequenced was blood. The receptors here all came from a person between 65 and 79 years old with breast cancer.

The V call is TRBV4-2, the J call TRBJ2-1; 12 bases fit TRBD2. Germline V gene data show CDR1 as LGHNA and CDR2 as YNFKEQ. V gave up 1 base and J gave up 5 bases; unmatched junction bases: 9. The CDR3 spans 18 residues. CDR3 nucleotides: TGTGCCAGCAGCCAAGGACTAGCGGGGGCCCCTCTAAACAATGAGCAGTTCTTC. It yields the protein CASSQGLAGAPLNNEQFF.

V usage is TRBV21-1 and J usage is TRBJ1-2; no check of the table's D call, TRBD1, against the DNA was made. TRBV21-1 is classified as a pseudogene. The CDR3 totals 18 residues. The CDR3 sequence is CASSKANGENRGNYGYTF. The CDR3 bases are TGTGCCAGCAGCAAAGCAAATGGGGAAAACAGGGGAAACTATGGCTACACCTTC.